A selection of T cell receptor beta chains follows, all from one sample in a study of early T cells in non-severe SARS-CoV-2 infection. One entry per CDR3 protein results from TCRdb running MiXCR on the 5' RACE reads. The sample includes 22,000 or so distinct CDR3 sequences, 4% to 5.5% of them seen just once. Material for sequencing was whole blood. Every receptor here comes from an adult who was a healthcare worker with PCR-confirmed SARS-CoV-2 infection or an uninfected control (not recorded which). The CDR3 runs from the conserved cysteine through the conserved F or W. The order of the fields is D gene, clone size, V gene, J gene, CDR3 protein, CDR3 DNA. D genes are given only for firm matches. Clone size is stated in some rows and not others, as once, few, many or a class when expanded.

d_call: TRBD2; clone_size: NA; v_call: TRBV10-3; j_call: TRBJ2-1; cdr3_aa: CAIRGPGTRGNEQFF; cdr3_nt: TGTGCCATCAGAGGGCCCGGGACTAGAGGCAATGAGCAGTTCTTC
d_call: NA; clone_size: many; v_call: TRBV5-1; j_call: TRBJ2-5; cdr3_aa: CASNGDTLTQETQYF; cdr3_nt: TGCGCCAGCAACGGAGACACGTTAACTCAAGAGACCCAGTACTTC
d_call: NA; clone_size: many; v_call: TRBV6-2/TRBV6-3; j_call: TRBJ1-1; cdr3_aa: CASSWVKSGPPNTEAFF; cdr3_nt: TGTGCCAGCAGTTGGGTAAAATCGGGACCGCCGAACACTGAAGCTTTCTTT
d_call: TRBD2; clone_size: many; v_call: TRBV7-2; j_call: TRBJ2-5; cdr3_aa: CASSLVRLAGAETQYF; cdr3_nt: TGTGCCAGCAGCTTAGTAAGATTAGCGGGAGCTGAGACCCAGTACTTC
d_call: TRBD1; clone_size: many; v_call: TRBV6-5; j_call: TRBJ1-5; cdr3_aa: CASSYDRGNQPQHF; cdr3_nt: TGTGCCAGCAGTTATGACAGGGGCAATCAGCCCCAGCATTTT
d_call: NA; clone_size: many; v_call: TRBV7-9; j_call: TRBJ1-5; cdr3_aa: CASSYLALQDQPQHF; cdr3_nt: TGTGCCAGCAGCTACTTGGCGTTACAGGATCAGCCCCAGCATTTT
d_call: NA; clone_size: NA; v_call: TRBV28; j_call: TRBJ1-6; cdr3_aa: CASSTGPPANSPLHF; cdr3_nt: TGTGCCAGCAGTACCGGGCCCCCAGCCAATTCACCCCTCCACTTT
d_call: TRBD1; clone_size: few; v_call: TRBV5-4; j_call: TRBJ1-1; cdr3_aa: CASSLQGQNTEAFF; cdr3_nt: TGTGCCAGCAGCTTACAGGGGCAGAACACTGAAGCTTTCTTT
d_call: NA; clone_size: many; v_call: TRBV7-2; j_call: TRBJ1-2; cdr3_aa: CASSLLLRGPGQHNYGYTF; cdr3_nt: TGTGCCAGCAGCTTATTACTTCGGGGCCCCGGACAGCATAACTATGGCTACACCTTC
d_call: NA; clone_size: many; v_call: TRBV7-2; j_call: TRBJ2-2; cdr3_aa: CASSLLASGHSTGELFF; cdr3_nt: TGTGCCAGCAGCTTATTAGCGTCAGGCCATTCCACCGGGGAGCTGTTTTTT
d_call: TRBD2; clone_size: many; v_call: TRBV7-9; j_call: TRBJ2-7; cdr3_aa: CASGRELVYEQYF; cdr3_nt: TGTGCCAGCGGGCGGGAGTTGGTCTACGAGCAGTACTTC
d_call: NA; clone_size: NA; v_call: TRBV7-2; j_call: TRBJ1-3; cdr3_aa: CASRPTSSGNTIYF; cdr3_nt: TGTGCCAGCAGGCCAACGAGCTCTGGAAACACCATATATTTT
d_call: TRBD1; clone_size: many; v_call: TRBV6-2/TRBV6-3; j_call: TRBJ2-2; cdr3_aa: CASKTGDTGELFF; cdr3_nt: TGTGCCAGCAAGACAGGGGACACCGGGGAGCTGTTTTTT
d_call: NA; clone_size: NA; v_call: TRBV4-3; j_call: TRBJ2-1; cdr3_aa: CASSQAGSGPRNGEQLF; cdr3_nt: TGCGCCAGCAGCCAGGCGGGGTCCGGGCCCCGGAACGGGGAGCAGTTGTTC
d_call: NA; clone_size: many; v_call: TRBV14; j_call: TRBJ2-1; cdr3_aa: CASSPDASVREQFF; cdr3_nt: TGTGCCAGCAGCCCGGATGCTAGCGTGCGCGAGCAGTTCTTC
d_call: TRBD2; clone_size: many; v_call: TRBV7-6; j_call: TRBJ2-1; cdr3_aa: CVSSPGTSGSSYNEQFF; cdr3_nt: TGTGTCAGCAGCCCGGGGACTAGCGGGAGCTCCTACAATGAGCAGTTCTTC
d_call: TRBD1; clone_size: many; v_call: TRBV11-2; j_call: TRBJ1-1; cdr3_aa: CASSPIQGFLNTEAFF; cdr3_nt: TGTGCCAGCAGCCCCATACAGGGGTTTCTGAACACTGAAGCTTTCTTT
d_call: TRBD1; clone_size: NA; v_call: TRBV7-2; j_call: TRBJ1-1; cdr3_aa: CASSLTTGGVGAFF; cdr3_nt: TGTGCCAGCAGCTTAACTACAGGGGGCGTTGGAGCTTTCTTT
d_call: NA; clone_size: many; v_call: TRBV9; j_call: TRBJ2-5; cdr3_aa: CASSPMGGETQYF; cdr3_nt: TGTGCCAGCAGTCCTATGGGGGGAGAGACCCAGTACTTC
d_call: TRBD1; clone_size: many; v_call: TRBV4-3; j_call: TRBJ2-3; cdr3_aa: CASSQEWTGGDTQYF; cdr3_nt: TGCGCCAGCAGCCAAGAGTGGACAGGGGGAGATACGCAGTATTTT
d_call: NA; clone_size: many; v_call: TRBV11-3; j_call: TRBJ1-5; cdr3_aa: CASSSRTPTCQPQHF; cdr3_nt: TGTGCCAGCAGCTCCCGGACACCGACGTGTCAGCCCCAGCATTTT
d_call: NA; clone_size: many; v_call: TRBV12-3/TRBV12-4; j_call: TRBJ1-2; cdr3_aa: CASSSIQGRGGYTF; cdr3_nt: TGTGCCAGCAGTTCGATCCAGGGTAGAGGTGGCTACACCTTC
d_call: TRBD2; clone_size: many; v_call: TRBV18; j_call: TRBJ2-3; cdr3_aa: CASSSLAGGTTDTQYF; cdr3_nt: TGTGCCAGCTCATCATTAGCGGGGGGCACGACAGATACGCAGTATTTT
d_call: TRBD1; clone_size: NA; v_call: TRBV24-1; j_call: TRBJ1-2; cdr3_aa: CATSDSGQGNYGYTF; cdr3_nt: TGTGCCACCAGTGACTCGGGACAGGGGAACTATGGCTACACCTTC
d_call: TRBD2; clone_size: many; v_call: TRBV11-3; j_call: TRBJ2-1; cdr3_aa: CASSAGGGYLGYNEQFF; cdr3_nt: TGTGCCAGCTCCGCGGGGGGGGGCTACCTAGGCTACAATGAGCAGTTCTTC
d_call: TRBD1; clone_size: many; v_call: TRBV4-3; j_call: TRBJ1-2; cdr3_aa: CASSQGLGTGDGYTF; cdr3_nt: TGCGCCAGCAGCCAAGGTCTGGGGACAGGGGATGGCTACACCTTC
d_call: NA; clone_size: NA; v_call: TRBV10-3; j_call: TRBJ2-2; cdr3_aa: CPISESTRIVYTGELFF; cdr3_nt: TGTCCCATCAGTGAGTCGACCCGTATAGTATACACCGGGGAGCTGTTTTTT
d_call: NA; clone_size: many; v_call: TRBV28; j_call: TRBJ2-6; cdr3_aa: CASRGSGANVLTF; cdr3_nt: TGTGCCAGCAGGGGGTCTGGGGCCAACGTCCTGACTTTC
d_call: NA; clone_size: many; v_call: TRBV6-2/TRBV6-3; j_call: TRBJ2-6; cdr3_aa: CASSYRGSGANVLTF; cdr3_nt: TGTGCCAGCAGTTACAGGGGCTCTGGGGCCAACGTCCTGACTTTC
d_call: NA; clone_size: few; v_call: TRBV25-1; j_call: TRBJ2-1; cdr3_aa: CASGSYNEQFF; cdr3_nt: TGTGCCAGCGGCAGCTACAATGAGCAGTTCTTC
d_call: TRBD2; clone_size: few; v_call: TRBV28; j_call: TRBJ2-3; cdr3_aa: CASSLLGTSVMSTDTQYF; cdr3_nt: TGTGCCAGCAGTTTATTGGGGACTAGCGTAATGAGCACAGATACGCAGTATTTT
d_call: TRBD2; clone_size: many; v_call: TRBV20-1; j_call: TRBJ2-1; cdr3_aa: CSATRLAGYNEQFF; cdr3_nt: TGCAGTGCTACCCGACTAGCGGGCTACAATGAGCAGTTCTTC
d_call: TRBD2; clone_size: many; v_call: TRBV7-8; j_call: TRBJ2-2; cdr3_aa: CASRLASSGSTGELFF; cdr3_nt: TGTGCCAGCAGACTAGCATCTAGCGGGAGTACCGGGGAGCTGTTTTTT
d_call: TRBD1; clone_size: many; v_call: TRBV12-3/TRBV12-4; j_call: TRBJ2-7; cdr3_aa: CASSHTGTGSTYEQYF; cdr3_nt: TGTGCCAGCAGTCACACCGGGACAGGGTCGACCTACGAGCAGTACTTC
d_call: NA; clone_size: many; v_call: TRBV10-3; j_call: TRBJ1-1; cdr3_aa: CAISESGGNTEAFF; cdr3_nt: TGTGCCATCAGTGAGTCGGGTGGCAACACTGAAGCTTTCTTT